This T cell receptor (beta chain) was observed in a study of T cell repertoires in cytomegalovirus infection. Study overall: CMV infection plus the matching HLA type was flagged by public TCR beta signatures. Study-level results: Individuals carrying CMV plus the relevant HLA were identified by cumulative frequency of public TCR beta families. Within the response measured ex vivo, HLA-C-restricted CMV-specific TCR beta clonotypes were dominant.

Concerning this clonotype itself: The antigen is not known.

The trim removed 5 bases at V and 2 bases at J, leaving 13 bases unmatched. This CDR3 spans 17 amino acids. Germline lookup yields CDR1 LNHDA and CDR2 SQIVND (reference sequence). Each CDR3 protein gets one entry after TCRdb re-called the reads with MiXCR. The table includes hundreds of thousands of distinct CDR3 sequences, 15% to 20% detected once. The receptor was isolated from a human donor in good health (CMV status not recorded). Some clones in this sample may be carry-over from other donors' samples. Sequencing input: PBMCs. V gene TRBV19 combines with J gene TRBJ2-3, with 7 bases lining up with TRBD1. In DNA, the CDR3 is TGTGCCAGTAGTCCAGAGAGGGACAGATACCACACAGATACGCAGTATTTT. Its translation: CASSPERDRYHTDTQYF.